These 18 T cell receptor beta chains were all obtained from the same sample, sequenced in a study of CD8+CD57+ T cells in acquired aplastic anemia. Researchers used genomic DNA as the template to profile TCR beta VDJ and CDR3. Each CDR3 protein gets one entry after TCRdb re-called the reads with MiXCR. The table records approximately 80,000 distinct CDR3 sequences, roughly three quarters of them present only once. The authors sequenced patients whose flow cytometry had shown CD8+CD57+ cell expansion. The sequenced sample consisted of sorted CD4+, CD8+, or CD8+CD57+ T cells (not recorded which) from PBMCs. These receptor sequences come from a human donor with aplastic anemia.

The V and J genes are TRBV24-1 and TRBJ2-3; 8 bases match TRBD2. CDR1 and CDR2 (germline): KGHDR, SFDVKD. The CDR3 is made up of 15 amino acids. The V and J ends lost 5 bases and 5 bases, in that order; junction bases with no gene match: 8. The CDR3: CATSGSVAGRDTQYF. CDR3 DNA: TGTGCCACCAGTGGCTCAGTAGCGGGACGAGATACGCAGTATTTT.

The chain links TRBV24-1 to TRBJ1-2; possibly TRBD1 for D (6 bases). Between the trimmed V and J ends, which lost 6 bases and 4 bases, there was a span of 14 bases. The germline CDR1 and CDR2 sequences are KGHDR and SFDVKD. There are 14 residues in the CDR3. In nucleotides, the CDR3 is TGTGCCACCAGTTCGAGGGTACAGGGCTATGGCTACACCTTC. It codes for CATSSRVQGYGYTF.

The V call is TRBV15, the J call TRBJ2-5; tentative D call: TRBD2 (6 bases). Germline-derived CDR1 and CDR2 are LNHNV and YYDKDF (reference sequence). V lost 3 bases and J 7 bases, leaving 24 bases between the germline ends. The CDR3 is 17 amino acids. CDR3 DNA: TGTGCCACCAGCAGGGAAGGGACTCCGAGTGGGGAACGGACCCAGTACTTC. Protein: CATSREGTPSGERTQYF.

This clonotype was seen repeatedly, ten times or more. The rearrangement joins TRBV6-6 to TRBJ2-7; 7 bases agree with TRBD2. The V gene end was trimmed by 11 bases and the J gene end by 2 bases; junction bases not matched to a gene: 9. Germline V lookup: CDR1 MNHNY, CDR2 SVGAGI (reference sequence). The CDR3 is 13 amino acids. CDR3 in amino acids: CAVGQRDAYEQYF. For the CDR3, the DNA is TGTGCCGTTGGTCAGCGGGATGCCTACGAGCAGTACTTC.

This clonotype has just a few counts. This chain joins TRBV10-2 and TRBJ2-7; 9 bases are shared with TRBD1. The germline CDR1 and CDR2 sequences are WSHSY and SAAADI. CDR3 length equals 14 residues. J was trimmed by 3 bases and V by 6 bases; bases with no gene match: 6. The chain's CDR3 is CASREGTGNYEQYF. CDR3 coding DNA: TGCGCCAGCAGGGAGGGGACAGGGAACTACGAGCAGTACTTC.

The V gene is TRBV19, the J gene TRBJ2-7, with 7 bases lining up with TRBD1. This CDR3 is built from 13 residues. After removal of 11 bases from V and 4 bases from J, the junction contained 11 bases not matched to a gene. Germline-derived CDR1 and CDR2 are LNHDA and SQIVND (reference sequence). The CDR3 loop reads CAGAWDRGYEQYF. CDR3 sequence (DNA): TGTGCCGGGGCTTGGGACAGAGGGTACGAGCAGTACTTC.

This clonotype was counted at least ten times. CDR3 nucleotide sequence: TGTGCCAGTAGTGATGAAGCGGGAGGGCCGTGGGTCACCGGGGAGCTGTTTTTT. It encodes CASSDEAGGPWVTGELFF. The V and J genes are TRBV19 and TRBJ2-2, with TRBD2 matching over 10 bases. The CDR3 has 18 residues. The germline V gene encodes CDR1 LNHDA and CDR2 SQIVND (reference sequence). The trim removed 5 bases at V and 4 bases at J, leaving 13 bases unmatched.

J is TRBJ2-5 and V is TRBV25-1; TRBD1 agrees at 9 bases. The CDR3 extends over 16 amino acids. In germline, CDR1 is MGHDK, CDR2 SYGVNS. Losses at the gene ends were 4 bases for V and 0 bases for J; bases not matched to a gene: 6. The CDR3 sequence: CASSGTGAGYQETQYF. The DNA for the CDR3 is TGTGCCAGCAGTGGGACAGGGGCCGGGTACCAAGAGACCCAGTACTTC.

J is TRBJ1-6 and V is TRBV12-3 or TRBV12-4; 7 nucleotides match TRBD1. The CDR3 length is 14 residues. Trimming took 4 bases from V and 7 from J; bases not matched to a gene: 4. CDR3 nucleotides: TGTGCCAGCAGTTCGACAGGGAGGAATTCACCCCTCCACTTT. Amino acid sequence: CASSSTGRNSPLHF.

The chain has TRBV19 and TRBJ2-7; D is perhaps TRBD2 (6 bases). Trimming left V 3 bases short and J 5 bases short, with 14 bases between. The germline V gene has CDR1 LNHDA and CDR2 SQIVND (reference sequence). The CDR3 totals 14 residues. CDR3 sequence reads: CASSMRDGRDEQYF. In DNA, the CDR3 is TGTGCCAGTAGTATGCGGGACGGTCGGGACGAGCAGTACTTC.

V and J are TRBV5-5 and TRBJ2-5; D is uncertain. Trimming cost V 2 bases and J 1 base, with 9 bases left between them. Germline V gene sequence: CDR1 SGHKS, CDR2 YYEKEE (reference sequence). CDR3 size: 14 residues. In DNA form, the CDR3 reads TGTGCCAGCAGCTTTCACATGGTCCAAGAGACCCAGTACTTC. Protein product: CASSFHMVQETQYF.

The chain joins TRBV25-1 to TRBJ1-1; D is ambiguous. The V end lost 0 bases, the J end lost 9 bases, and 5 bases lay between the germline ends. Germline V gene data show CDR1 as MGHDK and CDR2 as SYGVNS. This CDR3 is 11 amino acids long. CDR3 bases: TGTGCCAGCAGTGAATATCGCCAAGCTTTCTTT. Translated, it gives CASSEYRQAFF.

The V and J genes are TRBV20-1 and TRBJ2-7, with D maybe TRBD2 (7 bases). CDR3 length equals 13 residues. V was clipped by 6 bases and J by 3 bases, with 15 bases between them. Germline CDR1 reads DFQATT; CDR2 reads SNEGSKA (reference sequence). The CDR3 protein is CSAIRGAGYEQYF. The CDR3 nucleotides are TGCAGTGCCATCCGGGGGGCCGGCTACGAGCAGTACTTC.

This CDR3 is CSVRGDTYTDTQYF. CDR3 nucleotide sequence: TGCAGCGTTCGAGGGGATACGTACACAGATACGCAGTATTTT. The rearrangement uses TRBV29-1 and TRBJ2-3; D is tentatively TRBD1 or TRBD2 (5 bases each). The germline V and J ends were trimmed by 5 bases and 2 bases, with 14 bases remaining between them. This CDR3 is built from 14 residues. The germline gives CDR1 SQVTM, CDR2 ANQGSEA.

Here the CDR3 reads CASSEVSGEQYF. The DNA of the CDR3 is TGCGCCAGCAGTGAGGTGTCGGGCGAGCAGTACTTC. The J gene is TRBJ2-7, the V gene TRBV10-1, with D uncertain. Germline lookup yields CDR1 WNHNN and CDR2 SYGVQD (reference sequence). This CDR3 contains 12 residues. Trimming stripped 2 bases from V and 6 bases from J, with 8 bases between.

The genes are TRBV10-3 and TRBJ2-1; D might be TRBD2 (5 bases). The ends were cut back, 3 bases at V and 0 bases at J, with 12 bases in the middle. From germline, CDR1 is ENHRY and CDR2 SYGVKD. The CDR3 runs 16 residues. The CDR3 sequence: CAISDEGPSSYNEQFF. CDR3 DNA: TGTGCCATCAGTGACGAGGGTCCAAGCTCCTACAATGAGCAGTTCTTC.

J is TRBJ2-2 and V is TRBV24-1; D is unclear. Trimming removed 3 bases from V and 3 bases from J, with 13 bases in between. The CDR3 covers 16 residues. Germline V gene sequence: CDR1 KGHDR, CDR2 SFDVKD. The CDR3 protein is CATSDPGLFDTGELFF. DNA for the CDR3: TGTGCCACCAGTGATCCCGGCCTCTTCGACACCGGGGAGCTGTTTTTT.

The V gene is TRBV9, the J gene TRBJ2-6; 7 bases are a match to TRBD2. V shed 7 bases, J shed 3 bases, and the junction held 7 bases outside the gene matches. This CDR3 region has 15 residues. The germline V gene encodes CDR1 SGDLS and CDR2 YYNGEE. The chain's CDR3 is CASQGTTHGANVLTF. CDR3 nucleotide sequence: TGTGCCAGCCAAGGGACTACACATGGGGCCAACGTCCTGACTTTC.